This section outlines one T cell receptor beta chain sequence together with its context. This table comes from immunoSEQ multiplex PCR, and its TCRdb copy is limited to in-frame clones, with some not included. The sample carries some 51,000 clones, more than 75% recorded once. The sample is drawn from a study of PD-L1 blockade in urothelial cancer. Time point: peripheral blood 6 weeks after treatment start. The CDR3 runs 15 residues. Trimming at V came to 1 base and at J to 3 bases, leaving 2 bases not matched to a gene. CDR1 is SEHNR, CDR2 FQNEAQ, per germline (reference sequence). V is TRBV7-9 and J is TRBJ2-1, with 8 positions matching TRBD2. The receptor comes from a man aged 55-75 years with urothelial cancer. Sequencing used PBMCs, obtained around atezolizumab (anti-PD-L1) treatment. Here the CDR3 DNA reads TGTGCCAGCAGCTTAGGGACTAGCAGCTACAATGAGCAGTTCTTC. Translating gives CASSLGTSSYNEQFF.